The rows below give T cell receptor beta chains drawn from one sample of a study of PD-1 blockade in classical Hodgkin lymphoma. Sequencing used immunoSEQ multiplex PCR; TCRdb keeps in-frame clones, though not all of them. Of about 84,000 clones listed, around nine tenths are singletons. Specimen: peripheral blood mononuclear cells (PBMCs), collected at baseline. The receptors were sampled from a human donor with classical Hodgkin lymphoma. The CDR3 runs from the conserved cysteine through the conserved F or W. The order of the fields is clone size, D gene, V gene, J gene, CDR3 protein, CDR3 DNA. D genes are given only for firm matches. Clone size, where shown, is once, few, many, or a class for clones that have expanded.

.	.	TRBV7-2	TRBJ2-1	CASSYWGTSSYNEQFF	TGTGCCAGCAGCTACTGGGGGACGAGCTCCTACAATGAGCAGTTCTTC
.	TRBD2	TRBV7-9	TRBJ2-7	CASSLGGASGIYEQYF	TGTGCCAGCAGCTTAGGTGGGGCTAGCGGGATCTACGAGCAGTACTTC
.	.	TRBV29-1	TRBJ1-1	CSVHLGGRGNTEAFF	TGCAGCGTCCATTTGGGTGGCCGGGGGAACACTGAAGCTTTCTTT
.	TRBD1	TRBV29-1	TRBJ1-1	CSVGTGGPTEAFF	TGCAGCGTTGGGACAGGGGGCCCCACTGAAGCTTTCTTT
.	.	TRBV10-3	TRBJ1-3	CAISEDSFSGNTIYF	TGTGCCATCAGTGAGGACAGCTTCTCTGGAAACACCATATATTTT
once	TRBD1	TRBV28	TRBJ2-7	CASSFGTGEQYF	TGTGCCAGCAGTTTTGGGACAGGCGAGCAGTACTTC
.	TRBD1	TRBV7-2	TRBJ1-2	CASSSGTAGFGYTF	TGTGCCAGCAGCTCCGGGACAGCGGGTTTTGGCTACACCTTC
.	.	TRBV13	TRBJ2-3	CASSSYSHDTQYF	TGTGCCAGCAGCTCCTATTCACACGACACGCAGTATTTT
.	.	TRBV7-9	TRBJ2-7	CASSATYEQYF	TGTGCCAGCAGCGCCACCTACGAGCAGTACTTC
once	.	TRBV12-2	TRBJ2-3	CASRLLGLAGVGDTQYF	TGTGCAAGTCGCTTACTCGGACTAGCGGGAGTGGGGGATACGCAGTATTTT
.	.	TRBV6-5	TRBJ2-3	CASSSTDTQYF	TGTGCCAGCAGTTCGACAGATACGCAGTATTTT
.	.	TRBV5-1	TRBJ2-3	CASSQGAATDTQYF	TGCGCCAGCAGTCAAGGGGCTGCCACAGATACGCAGTATTTT
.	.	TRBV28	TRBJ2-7	CASSFGRGSYEQYF	TGTGCCAGCAGTTTCGGCAGGGGCTCCTACGAGCAGTACTTC
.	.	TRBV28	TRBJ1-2	CASSLSLRTDEYGYTF	TGTGCCAGCAGTTTATCCCTAAGAACGGACGAGTATGGCTACACCTTC
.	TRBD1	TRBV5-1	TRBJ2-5	CASSKDRDQETQYF	TGCGCCAGCAGCAAGGACAGGGACCAAGAGACCCAGTACTTC
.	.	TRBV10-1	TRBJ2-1	CASSPGGSGYNEQFF	TGCGCCAGCAGCCCCGGAGGTAGCGGCTACAATGAGCAGTTCTTC
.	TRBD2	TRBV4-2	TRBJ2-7	CASSQDLASGRPRSSYEQYF	TGTGCCAGCAGCCAAGATCTGGCTAGCGGGAGGCCAAGAAGCTCCTACGAGCAGTACTTC
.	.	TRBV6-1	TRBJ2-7	CASSERAGLSYEQYF	TGTGCCAGCAGTGAACGGGCGGGTTTATCCTACGAGCAGTACTTC
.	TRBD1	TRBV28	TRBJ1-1	CASSFRGLDTEAFF	TGTGCCAGCAGTTTCAGGGGGCTTGACACTGAAGCTTTCTTT
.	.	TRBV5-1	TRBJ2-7	CASSLPGTATYEQYF	TGCGCCAGCAGCTTGCCCGGGACGGCAACCTACGAGCAGTACTTC
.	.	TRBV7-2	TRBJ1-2	CASSPANGIYGYTF	TGTGCCAGCAGCCCTGCAAATGGGATCTATGGCTACACCTTC
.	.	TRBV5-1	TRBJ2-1	CASSLLAVKGNEQFF	TGCGCCAGCAGCCTTTTAGCGGTTAAAGGGAATGAGCAGTTCTTC